The next 27 T cell receptor beta chains were all read from a single sample in a study of T cell responses to AZD1222 COVID-19 vaccine. Produced via immunoSEQ multiplex PCR; TCRdb's table is partial and in-frame only. The sample consists of approximately 200,000 clones, roughly 90% of them appearing once. The specimen comprised peripheral blood, sampled 28 days after the second AZD1222 dose. Receptor source: an adult who received the AZD1222 COVID-19 vaccine.

This rearrangement joins TRBV30 to TRBJ1-5; 7 bases line up with TRBD1. CDR1 and CDR2 from the germline V gene are GTSNPN and SVGIG (reference sequence). This CDR3 region has 16 residues. V trimming: 2 bases; J trimming: 4 bases; junction bases outside the gene matches: 11. CDR3 loop: CAWSNRQGGRNQPQHF. The CDR3 DNA reads as TGTGCCTGGAGTAACCGACAGGGTGGAAGAAATCAGCCCCAGCATTTT.

Details on this clone: At one end the junction does not follow the germline gene, possibly because of a read error. The chain recombines TRBV11-3 with TRBJ2-7, with D tentatively TRBD1 (6 bases). The germline V gene has CDR1 SGHNT and CDR2 YENEEA. The CDR3 is 12 amino acids. CDR3: CASSPGTPKSHF. CDR3 nucleotides: TGTGCCAGCAGCCCCGGGACACCCAAGAGTCACTTC.

The chain has TRBV18 and TRBJ2-7; TRBD1 matches 10 bases. CDR3 length equals 16 residues. In germline, CDR1 is KGHSH, CDR2 LQKENI. V dropped 0 bases and J dropped 6; count of bases not matched to a gene: 8. CDR3 region: CASSPPGSTGGFEQYF. As DNA, the CDR3 is TGTGCCAGCTCACCACCGGGCTCGACAGGGGGCTTCGAGCAGTACTTC.

Note on this clone: At one end the junction does not follow the germline gene, possibly because of a read error. The gene calls are TRBV5-1 and TRBJ1-1; 7 bases match TRBD1. Germline-derived CDR1 and CDR2 are SGHRS and YFSETQ. CDR3 length: 15 amino acids. CDR3 sequence: CASSLVSGGNAEAFF. The CDR3 DNA follows: TGCGCCAGCAGCTTGGTTTCAGGGGGGAACGCTGAAGCTTTCTTT. The variable domain in full, completed from reference TRBV5-1 and TRBJ1-1, reads KAGVTQTPRYLIKTRGQQVTLSCSPISGHRSVSWYQQTPGQGLQFLFEYFSETQRNKGNFPGRFSGRQFSNSRSEMNVSTLELGDSALYLCASSLVSGGNAEAFFGQGTRLTVV.

This clone was seen just once. The chain recombines TRBV24-1 with TRBJ2-3, with 7 nucleotides matching TRBD2. CDR3 length: 15 residues. The germline V gene has CDR1 KGHDR and CDR2 SFDVKD. V lost 3 bases to trimming and J lost 8 bases; unmatched junction nucleotides: 10. CDR3 nucleotide sequence: TGTGCCACCAGTGATGTCAGCGGGGCCGGCGGTACGCAGTATTTT. Protein product: CATSDVSGAGGTQYF.

The V and J genes are TRBV19 and TRBJ2-7, with TRBD2 identical over 9 bases. Germline V CDR1 and CDR2: LNHDA, SQIVND (reference sequence). Trimming at V came to 6 bases and at J to 0 bases, leaving 3 bases not matched to a gene. This CDR3 has 14 residues. The CDR3 here is CASSLTSGSYEQYF. CDR3 nucleotides: TGTGCCAGTAGCTTGACTAGCGGCTCCTACGAGCAGTACTTC.

V and J are TRBV10-3 and TRBJ2-2, with 7 bases aligning to TRBD2. Germline V gives CDR1 ENHRY, CDR2 SYGVKD. The CDR3 covers 16 residues. V was pared by 6 bases and J by 4 bases, with 11 bases of the junction left unmatched. This CDR3 is CAIRADSGMGTGELFF. The DNA of the CDR3 is TGTGCCATCAGAGCCGACAGCGGGATGGGCACCGGGGAGCTGTTTTTT.

J is TRBJ2-6 and V is TRBV5-1, with 10 positions matching TRBD2. The V gene end was trimmed by 0 bases and the J gene end by 0 bases; junction bases not matched to a gene: 3. The germline V gene has CDR1 SGHRS and CDR2 YFSETQ. The CDR3 contains 18 residues. The CDR3 nucleotides read TGCGCCAGCAGCTTGGGGCCTAGCGGGAGCTCTGGGGCCAACGTCCTGACTTTC. Its translation: CASSLGPSGSSGANVLTF.

The gene calls are TRBV19 and TRBJ2-3; 7 bases match TRBD1. This CDR3 comprises 16 residues. The ends lost 5 bases at V and 2 bases at J; junction bases unmatched: 10. CDR1 and CDR2 from the germline V gene are LNHDA and SQIVND (reference sequence). The CDR3 DNA is TGTGCCAGTAGTCCCATCGGGGACAGACACACAGATACGCAGTATTTT. Its protein is CASSPIGDRHTDTQYF.

This clone has a single count. The chain carries TRBV27 and TRBJ2-1; D gene unclear. Germline values: CDR1 MNHEY, CDR2 SMNVEV (reference sequence). The CDR3 is 15 amino acids. V shed 7 bases and J shed 9 bases, with 22 bases lying between them. The CDR3 DNA is TGTGCCAGCACCCTTAATGCTGCCGCTCTCGTTGAGCAGTTCTTC. As protein: CASTLNAAALVEQFF.

The CDR3 DNA reads as TGTGCCAGCACCGGGACAGGGGGCAACTATGGCTACACCTTC. Protein product: CASTGTGGNYGYTF. The rearrangement uses TRBV6-5 and TRBJ1-2; the match to TRBD1 covers 12 bases. CDR1 is MNHEY and CDR2 is SVGAGI in the germline V gene. This CDR3 region has 14 residues. Trimming cost V 7 bases and J 2 bases; bases outside gene matches: 2.

This clone showed up just a few times. The J gene is TRBJ2-1, the V gene TRBV7-3, with D perhaps TRBD2 (5 bases). CDR3 length equals 14 residues. Trimming took 4 bases from V and 6 from J, leaving 13 bases between them. Germline V gene lookup returns CDR1 SGHTA and CDR2 FQGTGA. CDR3 coding DNA: TGTGCCAGCAGCTACCCGGGCAGCGGCAATGAGCAGTTCTTC. It specifies CASSYPGSGNEQFF.

V usage is TRBV29-1 and J usage is TRBJ2-7; weak D call: TRBD1 (6 bases). Trimming removed 6 bases from V and 3 bases from J, with 12 bases in between. The CDR3 extends over 12 amino acids. CDR1 is SQVTM and CDR2 is ANQGSEA in the germline V gene. CDR3 coding DNA: TGCAGCGTGCCGGGACACGGCTACGAGCAGTACTTC. Its translation is CSVPGHGYEQYF.

V and J are TRBV5-1 and TRBJ2-2; 7 nucleotides line up with TRBD1. This CDR3 has 14 amino acids. V gave up 4 bases and J gave up 7 bases; unmatched junction bases: 7. CDR1 and CDR2 from the germline V gene are SGHRS and YFSETQ. For the CDR3, the DNA is TGCGCCAGCAGCGCGACAGGGCTTAACGGGGAGCTGTTTTTT. It specifies CASSATGLNGELFF.

The chain joins TRBV11-2 to TRBJ1-2; D is unclear. This CDR3 is built from 14 residues. V shed 4 bases and J shed 8 bases, with 17 bases lying between them. Germline values: CDR1 SGHAT, CDR2 FQNNGV. The CDR3 reads CASSSHTNLGGYTF. CDR3 in DNA: TGTGCCAGCAGCTCCCACACGAATTTGGGGGGCTACACCTTC.

CDR3 protein: CASSRGQGSTNEKLFF. CDR3 nucleotide sequence: TGTGCCAGCAGCCGCGGACAGGGCTCAACTAATGAAAAACTGTTTTTT. J is TRBJ1-4 and V is TRBV5-8; 8 positions agree with TRBD1. With 4 bases clipped from V and 0 bases from J, the junction kept 5 bases outside the gene matches. Germline V gives CDR1 SGHTS, CDR2 YDEGEE. The CDR3 length is 16 residues.

This clone was detected once. CDR3 bases: TGCGCCAGCAGCTCATCCGGGGAGCTGAACACTGAAGCTTTCTTT. This translates into CASSSSGELNTEAFF. The chain combines TRBV5-1 with TRBJ1-1, with D unresolved. Germline assignment: CDR1 SGHRS and CDR2 YFSETQ. The CDR3 runs 15 residues. V lost 3 bases and J lost 0, with 12 bases in between.

J is TRBJ1-3 and V is TRBV7-9, with TRBD1 as a possible D gene (6 bases). Trimming removed 1 base at V and 0 bases at J, with 13 bases between. Germline CDR1 is SEHNR and CDR2 is FQNEAQ (reference sequence). The CDR3 length is 17 residues. CDR3 amino acids: CASSLGSGHISGNTIYF. CDR3 sequence (DNA): TGTGCCAGCAGCTTAGGATCGGGACATATCTCTGGAAACACCATATATTTT.

The chain recombines TRBV10-2 with TRBJ1-5; TRBD1 agrees at 11 bases. CDR1 is WSHSY, CDR2 SAAADI, per germline. The trim removed 2 bases at V and 6 bases at J, leaving 6 bases unmatched. This CDR3 contains 16 residues. The CDR3 nucleotides are TGCGCCAGCAGTGAGAATTGGACAGGGGGCCTTCAGCCCCAGCATTTT. This sequence encodes CASSENWTGGLQPQHF.

The CDR3 bases are TGTGCCAGCAGTCCCCGGACGGGGGGAGGAGCACCCCTCCACTTT. It codes for CASSPRTGGGAPLHF. V usage is TRBV28 and J usage is TRBJ1-6; tentatively, D is TRBD1 (5 bases). This CDR3 has 15 amino acids. Trimming took 5 bases from V and 11 from J, leaving 19 bases between them. Looked up from germline, CDR1 is MDHEN and CDR2 is SYDVKM.

The chain joins TRBV5-4 to TRBJ2-7, with 7 bases aligning to TRBD2. The V gene end was trimmed by 0 bases and the J gene end by 4 bases; junction bases not matched to a gene: 7. The CDR3 extends over 15 amino acids. CDR1 and CDR2 (germline): SGHNT, YYREEE (reference sequence). CDR3 nucleotides: TGTGCCAGCAGCTTGGGGGTAGCGGGCAGTTACGAGCAGTACTTC. Protein: CASSLGVAGSYEQYF. The full variable domain, with the rest looked up from reference TRBV5-4 and TRBJ2-7, is ETGVTQSPTHLIKTRGQQVTLRCSSQSGHNTVSWYQQALGQGPQFIFQYYREEENGRGNFPPRFSGLQFPNYSSELNVNALELDDSALYLCASSLGVAGSYEQYFGPGTRLTVT.

This clone was observed a single time. The genes are TRBV23-1 and TRBJ1-5; 7 nucleotides agree with TRBD1. TRBV23-1 is an ORF, with its function uncertain. V shed 4 bases and J 3 bases; nucleotides not matched to a gene: 9. The CDR3 runs 16 residues. The CDR3 here is CASSLRGGPDNQPQHF. CDR3 DNA: TGCGCCAGCAGTCTCAGGGGGGGGCCTGACAATCAGCCCCAGCATTTT.

The rearrangement uses TRBV5-1 and TRBJ1-1; D is unresolved. The germline V gene encodes CDR1 SGHRS and CDR2 YFSETQ. The CDR3 contains 14 residues. Between the trimmed V and J ends, which lost 3 bases and 1 base, there was a span of 10 bases. CDR3 protein: CASSYLEENTEAFF. CDR3 bases: TGCGCCAGCAGCTATCTGGAGGAGAACACTGAAGCTTTCTTT.

The chain recombines TRBV5-8 with TRBJ2-1; D possibly corresponds to TRBD2 (6 bases). This CDR3 has 13 residues. Germline CDR1 is SGHTS and CDR2 is YDEGEE. V lost 3 bases to trimming and J lost 10 bases, with 14 bases between them. CDR3 region: CASSWRGGGEQFF. CDR3 DNA: TGTGCCAGCAGCTGGCGAGGTGGAGGGGAGCAGTTCTTC.

This clone is a singleton in its sample. The chain's CDR3 is CASRRDGSTGELFF. In DNA, the CDR3 is TGTGCCAGCAGGCGGGACGGCTCAACCGGGGAGCTGTTTTTT. This sequence joins TRBV6-5 and TRBJ2-2; D is perhaps TRBD2 (6 bases). This CDR3 spans 14 amino acids. Germline lookup yields CDR1 MNHEY and CDR2 SVGAGI. Trimming left V 6 bases short and J 5 bases short, with 13 bases between.

This chain links TRBV12-3 or TRBV12-4 with TRBJ2-1; D is unclear. Trimming left V 7 bases short and J 0 bases short, with 7 bases between. The CDR3 consists of 13 residues. This chain's CDR3 is CASTPSSYNEQFF. In DNA, the CDR3 is TGTGCCAGCACCCCCAGCTCCTACAATGAGCAGTTCTTC.

V is TRBV5-1 and J is TRBJ2-7, with D possibly called TRBD1 or TRBD2 (5 bases each). The CDR3 length is 15 residues. Trimming took off 5 bases at V and 10 bases at J, with 25 bases between the two ends. Germline V gene data show CDR1 as SGHRS and CDR2 as YFSETQ. In nucleotides, the CDR3 is TGCGCCAGCAGTCTCCTCCTGGGGGTCTCTGGGGAACAGTACTTC. Translating it yields CASSLLLGVSGEQYF.